The 13 T cell receptor beta chains below were found in one sample sequenced in a study of OX40 agonist ivuxolimab in advanced cancers. Profiling relied on immunoSEQ multiplex PCR, and the TCRdb table lists in-frame clones only, not all of them. The sample records roughly 70,000 clones, around 90% being singletons. Material: CD4+ or CD8+ T cells sorted from blood, obtained in a trial of the OX40 agonist ivuxolimab. Source of these receptors: an adult with an advanced solid tumor such as melanoma, head and neck, liver or kidney cancer.

J is TRBJ2-3 and V is TRBV11-2; no definite D call. CDR3 length equals 13 residues. Trimming took 8 bases from V and 2 from J, leaving 11 bases between them. Germline CDR1 is SGHAT and CDR2 is FQNNGV. The CDR3 bases are TGTGCCAGCGGGAATATTAACACAGATACGCAGTATTTT. Its protein product is CASGNINTDTQYF.

The rearrangement joins TRBV19 to TRBJ2-3; tentatively, D is TRBD1 (6 bases). Trimming shortened V by 0 bases and J by 5 bases, and 15 bases separated the two germline ends. This CDR3 region has 16 residues. Germline assignment: CDR1 LNHDA and CDR2 SQIVND (reference sequence). CDR3 nucleotides: TGTGCCAGTAGTATAGATCAGGGCAGGGGTAAAGATACGCAGTATTTT. It encodes CASSIDQGRGKDTQYF.

The chain recombines TRBV18 with TRBJ2-7; D unclear. The CDR3 is 12 residues long. V lost 0 bases to trimming and J lost 7 bases, with 7 bases between them. From germline, CDR1 is KGHSH and CDR2 LQKENI. CDR3 amino acids: CASSPPSREQYF. The CDR3, as DNA: TGTGCCAGCTCACCACCATCGCGGGAGCAGTACTTC.

This chain links TRBV18 with TRBJ2-4; no clear D. The germline gives CDR1 KGHSH, CDR2 LQKENI. Trimming left V 1 base short and J 3 bases short, with 13 bases between. The CDR3 totals 16 residues. CDR3 in amino acids: CASSPLRAESKNIQYF. The CDR3 DNA reads TGTGCCAGCTCACCACTTCGGGCAGAAAGCAAAAACATTCAGTACTTC.

V usage is TRBV5-4 and J usage is TRBJ1-1; D might be TRBD1 (6 bases). The CDR3 spans 13 residues. CDR1 is SGHNT and CDR2 is YYREEE in the germline V gene (reference sequence). V lost 1 base, J lost 6 bases, and 10 bases lay in between. The chain's CDR3 is CASSLTGSAEAFF. CDR3 DNA sequence: TGTGCCAGCAGCTTGACAGGGTCGGCTGAAGCTTTCTTT.

The chain recombines TRBV28 with TRBJ1-5; 7 bases align to TRBD1. CDR1 and CDR2 (germline): MDHEN, SYDVKM. The CDR3 spans 12 residues. V gave up 10 bases and J gave up 7 bases; unmatched junction bases: 7. The CDR3 here is CATETGRQPQHF. The CDR3 DNA sequence: TGTGCCACCGAGACAGGGCGGCAGCCCCAGCATTTT.

This clone was seen a few times. The V and J genes are TRBV13 and TRBJ2-1; 7 bases are a match to TRBD1. The CDR3 loop spans 12 amino acids. V shed 4 bases and J 12 bases; nucleotides not matched to a gene: 6. Germline V gene lookup returns CDR1 PRHDT and CDR2 FYEKMQ (reference sequence). The CDR3 spells CASSSTGTAQFF. Written as DNA, the CDR3 is TGTGCCAGCAGCTCGACCGGGACAGCGCAGTTCTTC.

The chain links TRBV7-2 to TRBJ2-7; D gene uncertain. The germline gives CDR1 SGHTA, CDR2 FQGNSA. V was trimmed by 5 bases and J by 1 base, leaving 9 bases between them. The CDR3 has 13 residues. CDR3 protein: CASSIQSSYEQYF. CDR3 nucleotide sequence: TGTGCCAGCAGCATACAGTCTTCCTACGAGCAGTACTTC.

The chain is built from TRBV5-6 and TRBJ1-4; possible D gene TRBD1, 5 bases. Germline lookup yields CDR1 SGHDT and CDR2 YYEEEE. The CDR3 length is 14 residues. The V end was cut by 1 base, the J end by 8 bases, with 12 bases between. The CDR3 region has the DNA TGTGCCAGCAGCTTGTACGGGGACGGCGAAAAACTGTTTTTT. Its translation is CASSLYGDGEKLFF.

The CDR3 sequence is CASSSQAGGAYEQYF. In DNA, the CDR3 is TGTGCCAGCAGCTCCCAAGCGGGAGGAGCCTACGAGCAGTACTTC. The chain is built from TRBV7-8 and TRBJ2-7; 9 bases align to TRBD2. The CDR3 is 15 residues long. After removal of 4 bases from V and 2 bases from J, the junction contained 6 bases not matched to a gene. Germline CDR1 and CDR2: SGHVS and FQNEAQ.

This clone has a handful of counts. The same CDR3 arises from other DNA sequences in this sample as well. This chain uses TRBV28 with TRBJ1-2; D is undetermined. The CDR3 consists of 11 residues. Germline CDR1 reads MDHEN; CDR2 reads SYDVKM. V was clipped by 4 bases and J by 0 bases, with 0 bases between them. CDR3: CASSSNYGYTF. The CDR3 bases are TGTGCCAGCAGTTCTAACTATGGCTACACCTTC.

In this sample, this clone turned up once. J is TRBJ1-5 and V is TRBV4-3; D ambiguous. Trimming removed 1 base from V and 0 bases from J, with 7 bases in between. The CDR3 runs to 15 residues. Germline loops: CDR1 LGHNA, CDR2 YSLEER. DNA for the CDR3: TGCGCCAGCAGCCAAGTTTATGATAGCAATCAGCCCCAGCATTTT. It codes for CASSQVYDSNQPQHF.

This chain uses TRBV6-4 with TRBJ2-1; 15 positions agree with TRBD2. V gave up 6 bases and J gave up 7 bases; unmatched junction bases: 7. Germline V CDR1 and CDR2: MRHNA, SNTAGT. CDR3 length: 16 residues. CDR3 nucleotides: TGTGCCAGCAGGGGAGGGACTAGCGGGAGGAGGAATGAGCAGTTCTTC. It specifies CASRGGTSGRRNEQFF.